This entry describes one T cell receptor (beta chain). Its antigen is not identified. The sample comes from a study of CD8 T cells in ankylosing spondylitis. Whole-study results and caveats: Clones linked to the disease showed a CD8+ phenotype. They occurred at relatively low frequencies in peripheral blood. Prior literature has documented some motif variants in synovial fluid and blood from reactive arthritis. Reports say disease-linked clones showed up significantly more in matched ankylosing spondylitis synovial fluid. Seemingly distinctive of ankylosing spondylitis blood was a TCR beta motif formed by eight highly homologous variants.

TCRdb recomputed calls from the 5' RACE reads with MiXCR, one row per CDR3 protein. The sample gives under 250,000 distinct CDR3 sequences, roughly 32% of which show up once; approximately 4.4% is in the top ten. There are 15 residues in the CDR3. J lost 5 bases, V lost 5 bases, and 8 bases had no gene match. Germline lookup yields CDR1 SGHTA and CDR2 FQGNSA. Sequencing used blood, either unsorted or a sorted T cell fraction (not recorded which). The TCR sequence derives from a male donor with ankylosing spondylitis or in good health (not recorded which). The chain uses TRBV7-2 and TRBJ2-5; TRBD2 agrees at 10 bases. The CDR3 DNA is TGTGCCAGCAGCCACCTAGGGACTAGCGACGAGACCCAGTACTTC. This sequence encodes CASSHLGTSDETQYF.